The text below deals with one T cell receptor (beta chain). Its antigen is still unknown. This may arise from a read error, as a much more abundant clone is one base away. This entry belongs to a study of T cell repertoires in cytomegalovirus infection (dated by TCRdb to between 2018 and 2021). At the level of the whole study: The HLA type of each donor mattered for the analysis, because public TCR beta signatures pointed to carriage of CMV infection along with the matching HLA type. The study at large found these results: Cumulative frequency of public TCR beta family members discriminated carriers of CMV infection plus the relevant HLA type in this cohort and an independent approximately 350-donor cohort. The ex vivo response was dominated by HLA-C-restricted CMV-specific TCR beta clonotypes, which also provided the single most frequent clonotype in two of eight donors.

Sequencing instrument: Illumina HiSeq 1500. TCRdb trimmed the raw reads at Q25, called clones with MiXCR and kept productive beta chains. Every CDR3 protein is listed once, alongside the most common genes and DNA of its rows. The sample contains more than 350,000 distinct CDR3 sequences, approximately 31% of them found a single time. Roughly an eighth of the sample rests with the top ten. According to the germline V gene, CDR1 reads SGHTA and CDR2 reads FQGNSA. CDR3 length: 19 amino acids, cysteine to phenylalanine. Only CDR3 DNA is held: 57 bases, read in frame from base 1. Rearrangement joined TRBV7-2 to TRBJ2-6, with 11 middle bases fitting TRBD2. The sequencing sample was made of PBMCs. The receptor was isolated from a human donor in good health (CMV status not recorded). Some clones in this sample may be carry-over from other donors' samples. Here is the DNA: TGTGTCAGCACCTCGACCCCACTAGCGGGGGACTCTGGGGCCAACGTCCTGACTTTC. This gives the protein CVSTSTPLAGDSGANVLTF.